These T cell receptor beta chains were read from a single sample in a study of Graves' ophthalmopathy and Graves' hyperthyroidism. Using its own MiXCR run on the multiplex PCR reads, TCRdb lists one record per CDR3 protein. The table records just over 600,000 distinct CDR3 sequences, about 24% of them present only once. The sample taken for sequencing was peripheral blood. Receptor source: a woman aged 18-35 years with stable Graves' hyperthyroidism. Some clones in this sample may be carry-over from other donors' samples. CDR3s include the opening cysteine and the closing phenylalanine or tryptophan. A D gene is named only where the DNA matches it firmly. Clone size, where shown, is once, few, many, or a class for clones that have expanded.

CDR3aa	CDR3nt	d_gene	v_gene	j_gene	abundance
CSARGGHSMNTEAFF	TGCAGTGCTAGAGGAGGCCACTCAATGAACACTGAAGCTTTCTTT	-	TRBV20-1	TRBJ1-1	many
CASRRQGRCYGYTF	TGTGCCAGCAGGCGACAGGGTCGGTGCTATGGCTACACCTTC	TRBD1	TRBV7-2	TRBJ1-2	few
CASSSTNMNTEAFF	TGTGCCAGCTCGTCGACGAACATGAACACTGAAGCTTTCTTT	-	TRBV18	TRBJ1-1	-
CATSDFALAGEETQYF	TGTGCCACCAGTGATTTCGCTTTAGCGGGGGAAGAGACCCAGTACTTC	TRBD2	TRBV24-1	TRBJ2-5	-
CATSRDFKARPPYEQYF	TGTGCCACCAGCAGAGACTTTAAGGCTAGACCTCCCTACGAGCAGTACTTC	-	TRBV15	TRBJ2-7	-
CATSVPEGKQYF	TGTGCCACCAGTGTACCCGAGGGTAAGCAGTACTTC	-	TRBV24-1	TRBJ2-7	many
CASGRYGGMNTEAFF	TGTGCCAGCGGTCGGTATGGGGGGATGAACACTGAAGCTTTCTTT	-	TRBV12-3/TRBV12-4	TRBJ1-1	few
CSASWGGKKETQYF	TGCAGTGCTAGTTGGGGGGGGAAGAAGGAGACCCAGTACTTC	TRBD2	TRBV20-1	TRBJ2-5	many
CASNKGFMNPGANVLTF	TGTGCCAGCAACAAGGGCTTTATGAACCCTGGGGCCAACGTCCTGACTTTC	-	TRBV6-1	TRBJ2-6	-
CASFKDREIEQYF	TGTGCCAGCTTTAAGGACAGGGAAATCGAGCAGTACTTC	TRBD1	TRBV27	TRBJ2-7	many
CASTPGSGTSGFPGYF	TGTGCCAGCACGCCGGGATCCGGGACTAGCGGGTTCCCGGGGTACTTC	TRBD2	TRBV27	TRBJ2-7	few
CASSPQFGRTDRSSSF	TGTGCCAGCAGTCCCCAGTTTGGTAGGACAGACCGGTCCTCCAGCTTT	-	TRBV12-3/TRBV12-4	TRBJ1-1	-
CASGFMAGRGDGYTF	TGTGCTAGTGGTTTTATGGCAGGCCGAGGGGATGGCTACACCTTC	-	TRBV12-5	TRBJ1-2	many
CASSQARDRNYGYTF	TGTGCCAGCAGCCAAGCCCGGGACCGTAACTATGGCTACACCTTC	-	TRBV3-1	TRBJ1-2	-
CASSKQGYGNTIYF	TGTGCCAGCAGCAAACAGGGGTATGGAAACACCATATATTTT	TRBD1	TRBV5-6	TRBJ1-3	few
CASRGQGLGTQYF	TGTGCCAGCAGAGGACAGGGCCTGGGGACCCAGTACTTC	TRBD1	TRBV2	TRBJ2-5	-
CASSPVSGQNNNYGYTF	TGCGCCAGCAGCCCGGTCTCTGGACAGAATAATAACTATGGCTACACCTTC	-	TRBV5-1	TRBJ1-2	many
CASSLRSLGPYEQYF	TGTGCCAGCAGCTTACGATCACTCGGGCCCTACGAGCAGTACTTC	-	TRBV13	TRBJ2-7	once